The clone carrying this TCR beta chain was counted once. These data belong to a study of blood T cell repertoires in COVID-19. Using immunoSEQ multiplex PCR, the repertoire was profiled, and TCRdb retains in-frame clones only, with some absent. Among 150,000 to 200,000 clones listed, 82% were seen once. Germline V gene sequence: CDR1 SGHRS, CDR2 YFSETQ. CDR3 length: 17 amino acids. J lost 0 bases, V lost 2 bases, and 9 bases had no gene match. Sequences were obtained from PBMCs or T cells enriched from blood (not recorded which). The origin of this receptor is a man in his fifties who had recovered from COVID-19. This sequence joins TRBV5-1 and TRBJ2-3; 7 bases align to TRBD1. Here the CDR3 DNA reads TGCGCCAGCAGCTTCACCGCGACAGGGCAAAGCACAGATACGCAGTATTTT. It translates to CASSFTATGQSTDTQYF.